These 10 T cell receptor beta chains were all obtained from the same sample, sequenced in a study of T-cell memory formation after mild COVID-19. MiXCR, applied by TCRdb to the 5' RACE reads, yields one record per CDR3 protein. The sample consists of around 340,000 distinct CDR3 sequences, around a fifth of them appearing once. Sequencing was performed on PBMCs or a T cell subset sorted from them (not recorded which). All receptors come from an adult woman who had mild COVID-19 (a few samples of this study predate the infection). Cell type and time point are not known.

This clonotype was seen once. This chain joins TRBV29-1 and TRBJ2-7; D is unresolved. This CDR3 region has 12 residues. The germline V gene encodes CDR1 SQVTM and CDR2 ANQGSEA. With 7 bases removed from V and 4 bases from J, the gap between germline ends came to 14 bases. The CDR3 bases are TGCAGCGCTGGAGTCGTGGGGTACGAGCAGTACTTC. This sequence encodes CSAGVVGYEQYF.

This clonotype occurred a few times. The chain has TRBV3-1 and TRBJ1-5, with 7 positions matching TRBD1. Trimming removed 4 bases from V and 3 bases from J; junction bases left unmatched: 3. The CDR3 totals 14 residues. The germline gives CDR1 LGHDT, CDR2 YNNKEL (reference sequence). The CDR3: CASSRGQNNQPQHF. The CDR3 DNA reads TGTGCCAGCAGCCGGGGACAGAACAATCAGCCCCAGCATTTT.

This chain connects TRBV11-3 to TRBJ2-1; 7 bases match TRBD2. CDR3 length: 16 amino acids. The germline V gene encodes CDR1 SGHNT and CDR2 YENEEA. J was trimmed by 0 bases and V by 5 bases; bases with no gene match: 7. This chain's CDR3 is CASSTHGGSSYNEQFF. The CDR3, as DNA: TGTGCCAGCAGCACCCACGGGGGGAGCTCCTACAATGAGCAGTTCTTC.

This clonotype has more than one count but fewer than ten. The chain links TRBV7-8 to TRBJ1-6; 7 bases match TRBD1. This CDR3 is 15 amino acids long. V shed 0 bases, J shed 7 bases, and the junction held 3 bases outside the gene matches. CDR1 and CDR2 from the germline V gene are SGHVS and FQNEAQ. CDR3 nucleotides: TGTGCCAGCAGCTTAGCGACAGGGCCGAATTCACCCCTCCACTTT. It encodes CASSLATGPNSPLHF. The full variable domain, in which reference TRBV7-8 and TRBJ1-6 provide the parts outside the CDR3, is GAGVSQSPRYKVAKRGQDVALRCDPISGHVSLFWYQQALGQGPEFLTYFQNEAQLDKSGLPSDRFFAERPEGSVSTLKIQRTQQEDSAVYLCASSLATGPNSPLHFGNGTRLTVT.

This clonotype turned up a few times. The rearrangement joins TRBV6-5 to TRBJ1-2; TRBD1 matches at 8 bases. This CDR3 has 14 amino acids. Trimming removed 7 bases from V and 4 bases from J; junction bases left unmatched: 8. Germline V gene lookup returns CDR1 MNHEY and CDR2 SVGAGI. CDR3 DNA: TGTGCCAGCAAAACAGGGGGAGGTGTCTATGGCTACACCTTC. Protein sequence: CASKTGGGVYGYTF.

This chain connects TRBV9 to TRBJ2-3, with D possibly called TRBD1 or TRBD2 (5 bases each). Looked up from germline, CDR1 is SGDLS and CDR2 is YYNGEE. The CDR3 covers 15 residues. V was pared by 4 bases and J by 2 bases, with 14 bases between. For the CDR3, the DNA is TGTGCCAGCAGCCGAACTGAGGGGCTCACAGATACGCAGTATTTT. It specifies CASSRTEGLTDTQYF.

This clonotype has more than one count but fewer than ten. The chain uses TRBV27 and TRBJ2-5; weak D call: TRBD1 (5 bases). Germline V gene lookup returns CDR1 MNHEY and CDR2 SMNVEV (reference sequence). Trimming left V 2 bases short and J 2 bases short, with 9 bases between. The CDR3 is made up of 14 amino acids. The CDR3 nucleotides are TGTGCCAGCAGTTTACTCCCAGGGCAAGAGACCCAGTACTTC. Protein product: CASSLLPGQETQYF.

Only a few counts were recorded for this clonotype. This chain links TRBV7-9 with TRBJ1-3; D is possibly TRBD1 (6 bases). Germline V gene lookup returns CDR1 SEHNR and CDR2 FQNEAQ (reference sequence). The CDR3 runs 14 residues. Trimming stripped 4 bases from V and 4 bases from J, with 11 bases between. The CDR3 DNA reads TGTGCCAGCAGCTATGTCGGACAGGGAAACACCATATATTTT. It specifies CASSYVGQGNTIYF.

The J gene is TRBJ1-2, the V gene TRBV29-1; D unresolved. Trimming shortened V by 7 bases and J by 3 bases, and 15 bases separated the two germline ends. The CDR3 sequence is 13 residues long. The germline gives CDR1 SQVTM, CDR2 ANQGSEA. CDR3 DNA sequence: TGCAGCGCCCGGACGGGGAATGACTATGGCTACACCTTC. It codes for CSARTGNDYGYTF. The entire variable domain, with the rest obtained from reference TRBV29-1 and TRBJ1-2, is as follows: SAVISQKPSRDICQRGTSLTIQCQVDSQVTMMFWYRQQPGQSLTLIATANQGSEATYESGFVIDKFPISRPNLTFSTLTVSNMSPEDSSIYLCSARTGNDYGYTFGSGTRLTVV.

CDR3 sequence reads: CASSQDTDPNTGELFF. CDR3 nucleotide sequence: TGTGCCAGCAGCCAAGATACCGACCCGAACACCGGGGAGCTGTTTTTT. The rearrangement uses TRBV4-2 and TRBJ2-2; the D is unclear. The CDR3 is made up of 16 amino acids. V was trimmed by 0 bases and J by 0 bases, leaving 8 bases between them. The V gene's germline CDR1 is LGHNA and CDR2 YNFKEQ.